This T cell receptor (beta chain) was captured in a study of blood T cell repertoires in COVID-19 (dated by TCRdb to 2020 to 2022). Context from the whole study: Samples from collaborators originated in the United States, Italy and Spain and spanned both the acute and convalescent phases of COVID-19. The prospective study material was composed of cDNA or gDNA derived from T cells, B-cell-depleted T cells, or PBMCs. Subjects who had been exposed to COVID-19, were actively infected with it, or had recovered from it provided the deeply sampled blood TCRbeta repertoires that made up the dataset. The repertoires were released in a freely available public database meant as a resource for research on the immune response to SARS-CoV-2. Samples were obtained from the ongoing ImmuneRACE study (first 160 participants) and from over a thousand subjects provided by 6 global collaborators. A de-identified subject ID, COVID-19 status, age in years and sex were almost always included in the sample metadata. Where available, HLA class I and class II types were obtained from metadata supplied by the sample provider rather than from assay-based typing.

Comments on this clone: No cognate antigen has been identified for it. Within one base of it there is no much larger clone, and no base qualities were kept.

The CDR3 numbers 14 residues from cysteine through phenylalanine. The CDR3 DNA has 42 bases and is translated from base 1. CDR1 and CDR2, looked up from the germline V gene, are SGHTS and YDEGEE. V lost 2 bases and J lost 5 bases, and the count of bases not matched to a germline gene is 5. On the study overall, not on this receptor specifically: The quantity of clinical and demographic metadata differed by source and by participant and was supplied without curation.

The immunoSEQ Assay, a bias-controlled multiplex PCR, was used to amplify TCRbeta CDR3 regions from genomic DNA. As for the original processing: The number of nucleated cells in each sample was estimated from the amplification of reference gene primers within the assay. Sequence reads were collapsed and filtered to measure the absolute abundance of every unique TCRbeta CDR3 rearrangement. For each sample, productive Simpson clonality was calculated as the square root of Simpson's diversity index over productive rearrangements. As stored in TCRdb, this immuneACCESS dataset retains in-frame rearrangements with V and J assigned. A fraction of the clones does not appear; measured against another copy, unresolved V genes explain less than half of the discrepancy, and the remainder lacks a known reason. The DNA was the basis for D and trimming; V, J and clone size are from that table. This sample comprises under 150,000 clones, approximately 92% of them detected only once. Approximately 3% of the sample is taken by the ten largest.

Whole blood was collected in K2EDTA tubes by collaborating institutions according to the institutions' own protocols. For TCRbeta analysis, collaborators shipped samples as frozen whole blood, isolated PBMCs, or DNA extracted from either of those sample types. This receptor was identified in a woman aged 55-69 years with active COVID-19. The sample was peripheral blood. The chain employs TRBV5-8 and TRBJ2-3; 7 central nucleotides agree with TRBD1. CDR3 reads: CASSFGTAGDTQYF. The nucleotide sequence is given as TGTGCCAGCAGCTTCGGGACAGCCGGAGATACGCAGTATTTT.